The clone carrying this T cell receptor beta chain was counted a single time. This CDR3 spans 16 amino acids. The ends were cut back, 1 base at V and 0 bases at J, with 13 bases in the middle. Germline V gene sequence: CDR1 LGHNA, CDR2 YSLEER. The sample is drawn from a study of shared T cell receptors in the human thymus. Clones were sequenced by immunoSEQ multiplex PCR, and TCRdb holds only the in-frame ones, with some missing. The table records hundreds of thousands of clones, about 87% of them present only once. The data were also submitted as part of a second study, on human thymus T cells. In that study: Corrective heart surgery yielded resections, and these provided the thymus tissue.

The sample comprised thymocytes. The chain is built from TRBV4-3 and TRBJ2-7; possible D gene TRBD1, 6 bases. This TCR was recovered from a boy less than two years old with a congenital heart defect. As DNA, the CDR3 is TGCGCCAGCAGCCAAGCCCAGGGGCTAATCTCCTACGAGCAGTACTTC. Translation gives CASSQAQGLISYEQYF.